Below are 13 T cell receptor beta chains sequenced from a single sample in a study of blood T cell repertoires in COVID-19. Profiling relied on immunoSEQ multiplex PCR, and the TCRdb table lists in-frame clones only, not all of them. This sample has approximately 180,000 clones, with roughly 79% found just once. The sequenced sample was peripheral blood. The source is a woman older than 75 with COVID-19, enrolled during active disease.

This chain connects TRBV24-1 to TRBJ2-1, with a possible D match to TRBD1 (5 bases). Trimming removed 8 bases from V and 4 bases from J, with 20 bases in between. CDR1 is KGHDR, CDR2 SFDVKD, per germline. This CDR3 has 16 residues. CDR3 DNA sequence: TGTGCCACCAATAAGCGTAGGGGTGGTCGGTACAATGAGCAGTTCTTC. This translates into CATNKRRGGRYNEQFF.

The chain is built from TRBV3-1 (or the pseudogene TRBV3-2) and TRBJ2-7; maybe TRBD1 (5 bases). The germline CDR1 and CDR2 sequences are LGHDT and YNNKEL (reference sequence). V dropped 6 bases and J dropped 1 base, with 19 bases sitting between them. This CDR3 has 16 amino acids. CDR3 sequence: CASSRLQAAGSYEQYF. CDR3 DNA: TGTGCCAGCAGTCGTCTCCAGGCAGCAGGGTCCTACGAGCAGTACTTC.

This rearrangement joins TRBV11-2 to TRBJ2-5; 10 bases map to TRBD2. The CDR3 has 13 residues. The germline V gene encodes CDR1 SGHAT and CDR2 FQNNGV. V lost 5 bases and J lost 5; bases outside the gene matches: 2. For the CDR3, the DNA is TGTGCCAGCAGCAAGGGACTAGCGGAGACCCAGTACTTC. This translates into CASSKGLAETQYF. The full variable domain, in which reference TRBV11-2 and TRBJ2-5 provide the parts outside the CDR3, is EAGVAQSPRYKIIEKRQSVAFWCNPISGHATLYWYQQILGQGPKLLIQFQNNGVVDDSQLPKDRFSAERLKGVDSTLKIQPAKLEDSAVYLCASSKGLAETQYFGPGTRLLVL.

This clone was detected a few times. The rearrangement uses TRBV18 and TRBJ2-2; TRBD2 agrees at 9 bases. The CDR3 totals 18 residues. CDR1 KGHSH and CDR2 LQKENI come from the germline V gene. After removal of 1 base from V and 4 bases from J, the junction contained 10 bases not matched to a gene. The chain's CDR3 is CASSPLNLREGSTGELFF. CDR3 nucleotides: TGTGCCAGCTCACCACTTAATCTGCGGGAGGGGAGCACCGGGGAGCTGTTTTTT.

This clone was picked up one time. The chain uses TRBV5-5 and TRBJ1-1; maybe TRBD1 (6 bases). The germline gives CDR1 SGHKS, CDR2 YYEKEE (reference sequence). This CDR3 is 15 amino acids long. Trimming left V 8 bases short and J 4 bases short, with 21 bases between. CDR3 DNA sequence: TGTGCCAGTCTTCCCTCTACAGGGCCTTCCACTGAAGCTTTCTTT. Its translation is CASLPSTGPSTEAFF.

V is TRBV7-9 and J is TRBJ2-7; 7 positions match TRBD1. Trimming at V came to 5 bases and at J to 0 bases, leaving 1 base not matched to a gene. Germline V lookup: CDR1 SEHNR, CDR2 FQNEAQ (reference sequence). The CDR3 length is 13 residues. The CDR3 protein is CASSRDSSYEQYF. CDR3 sequence (DNA): TGTGCCAGCAGCCGGGACAGCTCCTACGAGCAGTACTTC.

The genes are TRBV7-3 and TRBJ2-2; the match to TRBD1 covers 8 bases. This CDR3 is 15 amino acids long. CDR1 SGHTA and CDR2 FQGTGA come from the germline V gene. Unmatched junction bases numbered 8, after V lost 6 bases and J lost 5 bases. The chain's CDR3 is CASRFRGQETGELFF. Written as DNA, the CDR3 is TGTGCCAGCAGGTTCAGGGGGCAGGAAACCGGGGAGCTGTTTTTT.

The chain combines TRBV5-4 with TRBJ1-1, with D tentatively TRBD1 (5 bases). V was clipped by 5 bases and J by 1 base, with 12 bases between them. The CDR3 is made up of 14 amino acids. Germline-derived CDR1 and CDR2 are SGHNT and YYREEE (reference sequence). The CDR3 reads CASRTGLWNTEAFF. Written as DNA, the CDR3 is TGTGCCAGCAGAACGGGACTCTGGAACACTGAAGCTTTCTTT.

This chain links TRBV7-3 with TRBJ2-5; D possibly corresponds to TRBD2 (7 bases). From germline, CDR1 is SGHTA and CDR2 FQGTGA. With 1 base removed from V and 5 bases from J, the gap between germline ends came to 11 bases. This CDR3 contains 14 residues. CDR3 in amino acids: CASSLMGGPETQYF. CDR3 nucleotide sequence: TGTGCCAGCAGCTTAATGGGGGGGCCTGAGACCCAGTACTTC.

This clone has only a few counts. The CDR3 reads CASSITGGLTDTQYF. Here the CDR3 DNA reads TGTGCCAGTAGTATAACGGGAGGACTCACAGATACGCAGTATTTT. This chain uses TRBV19 with TRBJ2-3, with 7 bases identical to TRBD2. V lost 2 bases, J lost 2 bases, and 4 bases stayed unmatched. The CDR3 totals 15 residues. Germline V gene sequence: CDR1 LNHDA, CDR2 SQIVND (reference sequence).

Concerning this clone itself: Other DNA sequences within the sample encode an identical CDR3. This chain joins TRBV12-3 or TRBV12-4 and TRBJ2-7; D not certain. V lost 3 bases and J 3 bases, leaving 6 bases between the germline ends. The CDR3 is 12 amino acids. CDR3 nucleotides: TGTGCCAGCAGTTTCGGTGGCTACGAGCAGTACTTC. Protein sequence: CASSFGGYEQYF.

A few counts support this clone. The chain combines TRBV10-3 with TRBJ2-7, with 9 bases identical to TRBD1. The CDR3 totals 14 residues. Germline-derived CDR1 and CDR2 are ENHRY and SYGVKD. V dropped 4 bases and J dropped 7; count of bases not matched to a gene: 8. CDR3 DNA sequence: TGTGCCATCAGTGCAACAGGGGGCAAATGGGAGCAGTACTTC. Amino acids: CAISATGGKWEQYF.

This sequence joins TRBV11-2 and TRBJ2-7, with D maybe TRBD2 (5 bases). The CDR3 extends over 14 amino acids. The germline V gene has CDR1 SGHAT and CDR2 FQNNGV. The V gene lost 4 bases and the J gene lost 6 bases, with 16 bases spanning the gap. CDR3 protein: CASSWAGVGSEQYF. DNA of the CDR3: TGTGCCAGCAGCTGGGCCGGGGTTGGGAGCGAGCAGTACTTC.